The clone carrying this TCR beta chain has only a few counts. This CDR3 is built from 13 residues. Per germline, CDR1 SGHRS and CDR2 YFSETQ. Losses at the gene ends were 2 bases for V and 6 bases for J; bases not matched to a gene: 4. The data are from a study of response to subunit inactivated influenza vaccine. From the RT-PCR reads, TCRdb called clonotypes with MiXCR, one entry per CDR3 protein. In the table there are about 570,000 distinct CDR3 sequences, 10% to 12% of which are singletons. These same data were also listed under a study on T cells expressing NK-cell markers. This second report adds: Production of TCR beta cDNA relied on 5'RACE template switching with UMIs.

J is TRBJ1-2 and V is TRBV5-1; 7 positions agree with TRBD1. The sequence came from a man aged 45-65 years who received an inactivated influenza vaccine. This specimen consisted of PBMCs from blood, obtained on the day of vaccination. The CDR3 loop reads CASSFTGVDGYTF. The CDR3 DNA sequence: TGCGCCAGCAGCTTCACAGGGGTTGATGGCTACACCTTC.